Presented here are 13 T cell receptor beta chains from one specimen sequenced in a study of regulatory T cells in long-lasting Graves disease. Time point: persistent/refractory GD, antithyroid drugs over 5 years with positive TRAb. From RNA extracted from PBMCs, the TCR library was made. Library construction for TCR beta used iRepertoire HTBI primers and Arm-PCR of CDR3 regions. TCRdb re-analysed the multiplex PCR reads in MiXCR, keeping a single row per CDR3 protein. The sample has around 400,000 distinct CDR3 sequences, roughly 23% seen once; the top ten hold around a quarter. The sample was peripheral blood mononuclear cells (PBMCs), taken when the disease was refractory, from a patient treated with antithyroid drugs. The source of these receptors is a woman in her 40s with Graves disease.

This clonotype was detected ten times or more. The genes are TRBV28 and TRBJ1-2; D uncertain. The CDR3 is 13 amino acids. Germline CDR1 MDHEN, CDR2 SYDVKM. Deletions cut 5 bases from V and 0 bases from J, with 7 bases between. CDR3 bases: TGTGCCAGCAGTACTACTCCTAACTATGGCTACACCTTC. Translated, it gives CASSTTPNYGYTF.

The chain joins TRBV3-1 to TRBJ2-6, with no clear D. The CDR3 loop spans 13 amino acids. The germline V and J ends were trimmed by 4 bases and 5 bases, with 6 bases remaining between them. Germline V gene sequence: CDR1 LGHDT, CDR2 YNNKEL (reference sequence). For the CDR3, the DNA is TGTGCCAGCAGCCTGCCTTGGGCCAACGTCCTGACTTTC. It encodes CASSLPWANVLTF.

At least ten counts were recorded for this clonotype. The CDR3, as DNA: TGTGCCAGCAACGCCGGATCAGATGTCCTGCCCCAGCATTTT. Residues: CASNAGSDVLPQHF. The V call is TRBV2, the J call TRBJ1-5; D ambiguous. Looked up from germline, CDR1 is SNHLY and CDR2 is FYNNEI. This CDR3 has 14 amino acids. Between the trimmed V and J ends, which lost 7 bases and 9 bases, there was a span of 19 bases.

The CDR3: CASSFGGQDPQETQYF. Here the CDR3 DNA reads TGTGCCAGCAGTTTTGGCGGACAGGACCCCCAAGAGACCCAGTACTTC. V gene TRBV28 combines with J gene TRBJ2-5; the match to TRBD1 covers 7 bases. Germline V gene data show CDR1 as MDHEN and CDR2 as SYDVKM. V trimming: 3 bases; J trimming: 1 base; junction bases outside the gene matches: 8. This CDR3 contains 16 residues. The entire variable domain, with the rest obtained from reference TRBV28 and TRBJ2-5, is as follows: DVKVTQSSRYLVKRTGEKVFLECVQDMDHENMFWYRQDPGLGLRLIYFSYDVKMKEKGDIPEGYSVSREKKERFSLILESASTNQTSMYLCASSFGGQDPQETQYFGPGTRLLVL.

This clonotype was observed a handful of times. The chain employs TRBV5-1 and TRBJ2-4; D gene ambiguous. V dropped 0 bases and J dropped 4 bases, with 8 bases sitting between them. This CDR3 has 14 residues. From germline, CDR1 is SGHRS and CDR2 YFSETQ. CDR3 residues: CASSLGPSKNIQYF. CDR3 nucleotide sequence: TGCGCCAGCAGCTTGGGTCCTTCTAAAAACATTCAGTACTTC. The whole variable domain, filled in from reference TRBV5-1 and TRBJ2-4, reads KAGVTQTPRYLIKTRGQQVTLSCSPISGHRSVSWYQQTPGQGLQFLFEYFSETQRNKGNFPGRFSGRQFSNSRSEMNVSTLELGDSALYLCASSLGPSKNIQYFGAGTRLSVL.

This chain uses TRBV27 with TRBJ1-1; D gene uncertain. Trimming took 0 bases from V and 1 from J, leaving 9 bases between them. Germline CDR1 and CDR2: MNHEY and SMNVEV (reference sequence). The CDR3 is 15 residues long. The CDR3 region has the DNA TGTGCCAGCAGTTTATCGCAGAAGGGGAACACTGAAGCTTTCTTT. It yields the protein CASSLSQKGNTEAFF.

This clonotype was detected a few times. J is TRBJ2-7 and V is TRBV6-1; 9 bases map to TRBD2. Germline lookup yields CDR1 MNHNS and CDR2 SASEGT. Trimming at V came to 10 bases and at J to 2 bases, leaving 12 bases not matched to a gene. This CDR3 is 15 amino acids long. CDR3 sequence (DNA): TGTGCCACTAAGGAGAGTAGCGGGGGAGCCTACGAGCAGTACTTC. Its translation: CATKESSGGAYEQYF.

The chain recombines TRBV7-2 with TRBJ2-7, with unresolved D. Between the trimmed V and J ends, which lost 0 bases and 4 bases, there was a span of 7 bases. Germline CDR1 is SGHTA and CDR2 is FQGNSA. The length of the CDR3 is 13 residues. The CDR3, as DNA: TGTGCCAGCAGCTTAGCTTCCATGTACGAGCAGTACTTC. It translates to CASSLASMYEQYF.

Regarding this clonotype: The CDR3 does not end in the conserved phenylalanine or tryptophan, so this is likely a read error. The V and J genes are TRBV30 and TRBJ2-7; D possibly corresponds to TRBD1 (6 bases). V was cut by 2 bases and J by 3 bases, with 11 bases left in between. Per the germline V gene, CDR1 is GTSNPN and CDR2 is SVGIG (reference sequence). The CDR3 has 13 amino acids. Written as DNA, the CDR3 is TGTGCCTGGAGTATGACAGGATACTACGAGCAGTACCTC. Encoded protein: CAWSMTGYYEQYL.

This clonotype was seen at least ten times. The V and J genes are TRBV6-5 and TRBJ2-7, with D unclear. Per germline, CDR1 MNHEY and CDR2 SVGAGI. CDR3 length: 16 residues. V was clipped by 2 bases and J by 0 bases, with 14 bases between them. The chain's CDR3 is CASSYGQITSSYEQYF. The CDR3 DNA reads TGTGCCAGCAGTTACGGCCAGATAACAAGCTCCTACGAGCAGTACTTC.

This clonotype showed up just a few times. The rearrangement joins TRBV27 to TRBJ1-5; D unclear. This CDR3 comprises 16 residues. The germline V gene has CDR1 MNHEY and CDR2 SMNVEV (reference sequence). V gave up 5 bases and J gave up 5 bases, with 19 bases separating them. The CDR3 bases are TGTGCCAGCAGTCCTCAATCCGGGCTCCGGGATCAGCCCCAGCATTTT. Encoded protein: CASSPQSGLRDQPQHF.

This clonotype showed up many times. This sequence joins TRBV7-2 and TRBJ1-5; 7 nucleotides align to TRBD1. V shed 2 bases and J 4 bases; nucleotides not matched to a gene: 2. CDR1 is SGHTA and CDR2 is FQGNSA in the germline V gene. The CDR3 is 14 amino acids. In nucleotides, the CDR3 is TGTGCCAGCAGCTTAATACAGGGGAATCAGCCCCAGCATTTT. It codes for CASSLIQGNQPQHF.

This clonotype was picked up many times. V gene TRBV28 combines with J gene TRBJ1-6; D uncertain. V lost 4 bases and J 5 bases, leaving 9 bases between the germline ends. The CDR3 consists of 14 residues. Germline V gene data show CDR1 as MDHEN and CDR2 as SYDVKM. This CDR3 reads CASSWRGNNSPLHF. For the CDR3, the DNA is TGTGCCAGCAGTTGGCGGGGAAATAATTCACCCCTCCACTTT.